This is a list of T cell receptor beta chains from one sample in a study of blood T cell repertoires in COVID-19. The table came from immunoSEQ multiplex PCR; TCRdb's copy has only in-frame clones and leaves some out. Counted here are about 150,000 clones, around 85% occurring once; the ten biggest clones make up approximately 2.4%. Material: peripheral blood. The receptors here all came from a woman in her 70s with acute or convalescent COVID-19. Both conserved end residues are part of each CDR3. Fields, in order: V gene, clone size, D gene, J gene, CDR3 protein, CDR3 DNA. The D gene is left open where the match is weak. Part of the rows lack a size; the others show once, few, many or a class for expanded clones.

V gene: TRBV28; clone size: NA; D gene: TRBD2; J gene: TRBJ2-1; CDR3 protein: CASSLWGLAGGTYNEQFF; CDR3 DNA: TGTGCCAGCAGTTTATGGGGACTAGCGGGGGGGACATACAATGAGCAGTTCTTC
V gene: TRBV6-1; clone size: NA; D gene: TRBD1; J gene: TRBJ1-6; CDR3 protein: CASSEGRGRNSPLHF; CDR3 DNA: TGTGCCAGCAGTGAAGGGAGGGGGCGGAATTCACCCCTCCACTTT
V gene: TRBV6-2/TRBV6-3; clone size: NA; D gene: NA; J gene: TRBJ2-3; CDR3 protein: CASSSADTQYF; CDR3 DNA: TGTGCCAGCAGTTCGGCAGATACGCAGTATTTT
V gene: TRBV6-5; clone size: many; D gene: NA; J gene: TRBJ1-2; CDR3 protein: CASSYQGFDHYGYTF; CDR3 DNA: TGTGCCAGCAGTTACCAGGGGTTTGACCACTATGGCTACACCTTC
V gene: TRBV7-9; clone size: NA; D gene: TRBD1; J gene: TRBJ2-5; CDR3 protein: CASSQDRDKETQYF; CDR3 DNA: TGTGCCAGCAGTCAAGACAGGGATAAAGAGACCCAGTACTTC
V gene: TRBV10-1; clone size: NA; D gene: NA; J gene: TRBJ2-5; CDR3 protein: CASSESGSRGAQYF; CDR3 DNA: TGCGCCAGCAGTGAGTCAGGCAGCCGGGGAGCCCAGTACTTC
V gene: TRBV6-5; clone size: few; D gene: NA; J gene: TRBJ1-5; CDR3 protein: CASRPDYSNQPQHF; CDR3 DNA: TGTGCCAGCAGGCCAGACTATAGCAATCAGCCCCAGCATTTT
V gene: TRBV7-2; clone size: once; D gene: TRBD2; J gene: TRBJ2-3; CDR3 protein: CASSFRLAGSSDTQYF; CDR3 DNA: TGTGCCAGCAGCTTCCGACTAGCGGGTTCCTCAGATACGCAGTATTTT
V gene: TRBV7-9; clone size: NA; D gene: NA; J gene: TRBJ2-2; CDR3 protein: CASSLGQNTGELFF; CDR3 DNA: TGTGCCAGCAGCTTAGGGCAGAACACCGGGGAGCTGTTTTTT
V gene: TRBV27; clone size: NA; D gene: NA; J gene: TRBJ2-3; CDR3 protein: CASSLYGANTQYF; CDR3 DNA: TGTGCCAGCAGTTTATATGGGGCTAATACGCAGTATTTT
V gene: TRBV12-1; clone size: once; D gene: NA; J gene: TRBJ1-5; CDR3 protein: CASSTLEGASSNQPQHF; CDR3 DNA: TGTGCCAGCAGCACCCTGGAGGGGGCCTCTAGCAATCAGCCCCAGCATTTT
V gene: TRBV28; clone size: NA; D gene: TRBD2; J gene: TRBJ2-3; CDR3 protein: CAISTGGRGTDTQYF; CDR3 DNA: TGTGCCATTTCCACGGGGGGGCGGGGCACAGATACGCAGTATTTT
V gene: TRBV11-2; clone size: NA; D gene: TRBD1; J gene: TRBJ1-1; CDR3 protein: CASSSGQGVQFF; CDR3 DNA: TGTGCCAGCAGCTCGGGACAGGGGGTTCAATTCTTT
V gene: TRBV5-5; clone size: once; D gene: NA; J gene: TRBJ1-6; CDR3 protein: CASSPEGQKTNSPLHF; CDR3 DNA: TGTGCCAGCAGCCCGGAAGGACAGAAGACCAATTCACCCCTCCACTTT
V gene: TRBV6-1; clone size: NA; D gene: NA; J gene: TRBJ1-1; CDR3 protein: CASSEGGKSTEAFF; CDR3 DNA: TGTGCCAGCAGTGAAGGCGGGAAGAGCACTGAAGCTTTCTTT
V gene: TRBV28; clone size: NA; D gene: NA; J gene: TRBJ2-3; CDR3 protein: CASSSRGAGTDTQYF; CDR3 DNA: TGTGCCAGCAGTAGCAGGGGCGCGGGCACAGATACGCAGTATTTT
V gene: TRBV7-9; clone size: NA; D gene: NA; J gene: TRBJ1-2; CDR3 protein: CASSLSVSYGYTF; CDR3 DNA: TGTGCCAGCAGCTTAAGTGTGAGCTATGGCTACACCTTC
V gene: TRBV7-2; clone size: NA; D gene: NA; J gene: TRBJ1-1; CDR3 protein: CASSLSPSTEAFF; CDR3 DNA: TGTGCCAGCAGCTTATCTCCCAGCACTGAAGCTTTCTTT
V gene: TRBV28; clone size: NA; D gene: TRBD2; J gene: TRBJ2-3; CDR3 protein: CASSLLAGGGTDTQYF; CDR3 DNA: TGTGCCAGCAGTTTACTAGCGGGGGGGGGCACAGATACGCAGTATTTT
V gene: TRBV28; clone size: NA; D gene: TRBD1; J gene: TRBJ1-1; CDR3 protein: CASSADRGTEAFF; CDR3 DNA: TGTGCCAGCAGTGCCGACAGGGGAACTGAAGCTTTCTTT
V gene: TRBV7-2; clone size: NA; D gene: NA; J gene: TRBJ2-1; CDR3 protein: CASSVASLQGYEQFF; CDR3 DNA: TGTGCCAGCAGCGTAGCGTCACTTCAGGGGTATGAGCAGTTCTTC
V gene: TRBV28; clone size: few; D gene: TRBD2; J gene: TRBJ2-5; CDR3 protein: CASSPGLAGPLGGYF; CDR3 DNA: TGTGCCAGCAGTCCGGGACTAGCGGGGCCACTCGGTGGGTACTTC
V gene: TRBV7-8; clone size: NA; D gene: NA; J gene: TRBJ1-6; CDR3 protein: CASSLVRSSYNSPLHF; CDR3 DNA: TGTGCCAGCAGCTTAGTTCGGAGCTCCTATAATTCACCCCTCCACTTT
V gene: TRBV29-1; clone size: NA; D gene: NA; J gene: TRBJ1-2; CDR3 protein: CSVAPVRLGYTF; CDR3 DNA: TGCAGCGTTGCCCCGGTCCGACTTGGCTACACCTTC
V gene: TRBV29-1; clone size: NA; D gene: NA; J gene: TRBJ1-2; CDR3 protein: CSVGRASYGYTF; CDR3 DNA: TGCAGCGTTGGGAGGGCGAGCTACGGCTACACCTTC
V gene: TRBV12-3/TRBV12-4; clone size: NA; D gene: NA; J gene: TRBJ1-5; CDR3 protein: CASSGQYNQPQHF; CDR3 DNA: TGTGCCAGCAGCGGACAGTACAATCAGCCCCAGCATTTT
V gene: TRBV7-8; clone size: NA; D gene: NA; J gene: TRBJ1-3; CDR3 protein: CASSSSPTVSGNTIYF; CDR3 DNA: TGTGCCAGCAGCTCCAGTCCGACAGTTTCTGGAAACACCATATATTTT
V gene: TRBV19; clone size: once; D gene: TRBD1; J gene: TRBJ1-2; CDR3 protein: CASNRGANYGYTF; CDR3 DNA: TGTGCCAGCAACAGGGGAGCTAACTATGGCTACACCTTC
V gene: TRBV4-2; clone size: NA; D gene: TRBD2; J gene: TRBJ2-3; CDR3 protein: CASSQDRGLAGGKGDTQYF; CDR3 DNA: TGTGCCAGCAGCCAAGACCGGGGACTAGCGGGGGGCAAAGGGGATACGCAGTATTTT
V gene: TRBV21-1; clone size: NA; D gene: NA; J gene: TRBJ1-5; CDR3 protein: CASSQTENRDSNQPQHF; CDR3 DNA: TGTGCCAGCAGCCAAACCGAAAACAGGGATAGCAATCAGCCCCAGCATTTT
V gene: TRBV28; clone size: once; D gene: NA; J gene: TRBJ1-6; CDR3 protein: CASSFRRLNSPLHF; CDR3 DNA: TGTGCCAGCAGTTTCCGGAGACTTAATTCACCCCTCCACTTT
V gene: TRBV6-2/TRBV6-3; clone size: NA; D gene: NA; J gene: TRBJ1-1; CDR3 protein: CASSFSYPGANTEAFF; CDR3 DNA: TGTGCCAGCAGTTTCTCCTATCCAGGGGCGAACACTGAAGCTTTCTTT
V gene: TRBV6-5; clone size: NA; D gene: TRBD1; J gene: TRBJ1-6; CDR3 protein: CASSSTGGNNSPLHF; CDR3 DNA: TGTGCCAGCAGTTCGACAGGGGGAAATAATTCACCCCTCCACTTT
V gene: TRBV6-2/TRBV6-3; clone size: NA; D gene: NA; J gene: TRBJ1-1; CDR3 protein: CASSFPQASSEAFF; CDR3 DNA: TGTGCCAGCAGCTTCCCGCAGGCCTCCTCTGAAGCTTTCTTT
V gene: TRBV7-2; clone size: few; D gene: NA; J gene: TRBJ2-2; CDR3 protein: CASSLTGTRVTGELFF; CDR3 DNA: TGTGCCAGCAGCCTCACAGGAACCAGAGTCACCGGGGAGCTGTTTTTT
V gene: TRBV15; clone size: NA; D gene: TRBD1; J gene: TRBJ1-3; CDR3 protein: CATSRQRTGALGNTIYF; CDR3 DNA: TGTGCCACCAGCCGACAACGGACAGGGGCCCTTGGAAACACCATATATTTT
V gene: TRBV28; clone size: NA; D gene: TRBD2; J gene: TRBJ2-3; CDR3 protein: CASSPTSGANTQYF; CDR3 DNA: TGTGCCAGCAGTCCGACTAGCGGGGCGAATACGCAGTATTTT
V gene: TRBV6-5; clone size: NA; D gene: TRBD1; J gene: TRBJ1-1; CDR3 protein: CASSYRTGGNTEAFF; CDR3 DNA: TGTGCCAGCAGTTACCGGACAGGGGGGAACACTGAAGCTTTCTTT
V gene: TRBV6-5; clone size: NA; D gene: NA; J gene: TRBJ1-1; CDR3 protein: CASNQGSWTEAFF; CDR3 DNA: TGTGCCAGCAATCAGGGGTCGTGGACTGAAGCTTTCTTT